This T cell receptor (beta chain) stems from a study of blood T cell repertoires in COVID-19. TCRdb's table, derived via immunoSEQ multiplex PCR, lists solely in-frame clones and lacks some. The profile shows some 320,000 clones, 85% to 90% of them singletons. The V end was cut by 0 bases, the J end by 4 bases, with 9 bases between. The CDR3 is made up of 15 amino acids. Germline V gene lookup returns CDR1 LGHDT and CDR2 YNNKEL (reference sequence). Sequenced: peripheral blood. This sequence was found in a woman in her 30s with COVID-19, enrolled during active disease. The genes are TRBV3-1 (or the pseudogene TRBV3-2) and TRBJ1-4; D ambiguous. CDR3 in DNA: TGTGCCAGCAGCCAAGATGGGCAGGATAATGAAAAACTGTTTTTT. This gives the protein CASSQDGQDNEKLFF.